This record looks at one T cell receptor beta chain sequence and its context. In TCRdb, the RT-PCR reads were re-called with MiXCR into one record per CDR3 protein. Among about 680,000 distinct CDR3 sequences listed, approximately 15% were seen once. The V and J ends lost 4 bases and 0 bases respectively, with 10 bases between them. The CDR3 extends over 14 amino acids. Germline values: CDR1 SGHRS, CDR2 YFSETQ. Sequenced sample: memory CD4+ T cells from blood. This receptor was taken from a female donor in good health, serving as a healthy control. The chain carries TRBV5-1 and TRBJ1-1; D remains ambiguous. The CDR3 nucleotides are TGCGCCAGCAGCCCGGGAGTTATGAACACTGAAGCTTTCTTT. This sequence encodes CASSPGVMNTEAFF.